The present T cell receptor (beta chain) was sequenced within a study of PD-1 blockade in classical Hodgkin lymphoma. General study findings and limits: Patients starting nivolumab under 1 year after ASCT were excluded. Similar baseline diversity was found in complete responders and newly diagnosed patients.

Clones were sequenced by immunoSEQ multiplex PCR, and TCRdb holds only the in-frame ones, with some missing. The sample carries 26,000 or so clones, around 70% recorded once. Germline V CDR1 and CDR2: LNHDA, SQIVND (reference sequence). J was trimmed by 3 bases and V by 3 bases; bases with no gene match: 12. CDR3 length: 17 residues. All patients experienced relapse after autologous stem cell transplantation, and brentuximab vedotin exposure was variable. Patients reached a best response of complete response, partial response or progressive disease. This clone came up once. Its antigen remains unknown.

This clonotype was sampled from a human donor with classical Hodgkin lymphoma. The genes are TRBV19 and TRBJ2-7; 9 nucleotides line up with TRBD1. The sample in question was peripheral blood mononuclear cells (PBMCs), obtained before the second cycle of nivolumab. The CDR3 DNA follows: TGTGCCAGTAGTATCGCGCCCCCGGGACAGGGATACTACGAGCAGTACTTC. Translation gives CASSIAPPGQGYYEQYF.